This TCR beta chain is drawn from a study of blood T cell repertoires in COVID-19 (TCRdb year 2020). A note on the overall study: Samples covering the acute and convalescent phases of COVID-19 were provided by collaborators in the United States, Italy and Spain. The prospective study material was composed of cDNA or gDNA derived from T cells, B-cell-depleted T cells, or PBMCs. Deeply sampled blood TCRbeta repertoires from subjects exposed to, actively infected with, or recovered from COVID-19 were included in the dataset. The repertoires were released in a freely available public database intended as a resource for research on the immune response to SARS-CoV-2. The samples were drawn from two sources: the first 160 participants of the ongoing ImmuneRACE study, and fewer than 1,500 subjects contributed by 6 global collaborators. Sample metadata almost always included a de-identified subject ID, COVID-19 status, age in years and sex. Where available, HLA class I and class II types were taken from metadata supplied by the sample provider and were not determined by assay-based typing.

The immunoSEQ Assay, a bias-controlled multiplex PCR, was used to amplify TCRbeta CDR3 regions from genomic DNA. The authors' pipeline ran thus. The number of nucleated cells in each sample was estimated by amplification of reference gene primers within the assay. To quantify the absolute abundance of each unique TCRbeta CDR3 rearrangement, sequence reads were collapsed and filtered. For each sample, productive Simpson clonality was calculated by taking the square root of Simpson's diversity index across productive rearrangements. Not all clones reach the TCRdb copy of this immuneACCESS table, which keeps in-frame sequences only. Checked studies attribute under half of the gap to unresolved V genes and leave the rest unexplained. From that table come the V and J calls and clone size; the DNA was used to work out D and trimming. The sample table records 400,000 or so clones; 85% to 90% of these occur just once. The ten biggest clones cover roughly 0.87% of the sample.

With regard to this clone: Its antigen remains undetermined. Per-base quality was not reported, and no clone a single base away is much larger than it.

At one collaborating source in Seattle, patients were enrolled during active infection and were followed longitudinally through the course of disease. The collaborating institutions used their own protocols to collect whole blood in K2EDTA tubes. For TCRbeta analysis, collaborators shipped samples as frozen whole blood, isolated PBMCs, or DNA extracted from either of those sample types. What the authors observed across the whole study: The quantity of clinical and demographic metadata differed by source and by participant and was supplied without curation.

Trimming accounts for 5 bases at V and 5 bases at J, while the number of junction bases matched to no gene is 14. The CDR3, cysteine through phenylalanine, is 17 amino acids long. CDR3 DNA only is kept here, 51 bases in frame from base 1. For CDR1 and CDR2, the germline V gene lists SGHRS and YFSETQ. Sequenced input: peripheral blood. This receptor was identified in a man younger than 30 with COVID-19, enrolled during active disease. The sequence links TRBV5-1 to TRBJ2-1, with TRBD2 identical over 9 junction bases. The nucleotides are TGCGCCAGCAGGACCAGGAGGGGCGGGAGGGGTGACAATGAGCAGTTCTTC. This encodes CASRTRRGGRGDNEQFF.